The 21 T cell receptor beta chains presented below share a single source sample, sequenced in a study of type 1 and type 2 diabetes patients. Genomic DNA was the PCR template. Multiplex PCR with 30 forward and 13 reverse primers amplified the TCR beta CDR3. TCRdb called the multiplex PCR reads again in MiXCR, with one record for every CDR3 protein. The profile covers about 250,000 distinct CDR3 sequences, with 47% appearing a single time and roughly 13% taken by the ten largest. Material for sequencing was peripheral blood mononuclear cells (PBMCs). These TCRs come from a man younger than 35 with type 2 diabetes.

The chain couples TRBV2 to TRBJ2-3, with D unresolved. V was shortened by 2 bases and J by 3 bases, with 6 bases between the two germline ends. Germline assignment: CDR1 SNHLY and CDR2 FYNNEI. This CDR3 is 13 amino acids long. CDR3 amino acids: CASSESPTDTQYF. For the CDR3, the DNA is TGTGCCAGCAGTGAATCGCCTACAGATACGCAGTATTTT.

The V and J genes are TRBV2 and TRBJ2-7; D is unclear. CDR1 and CDR2 from the germline V gene are SNHLY and FYNNEI. The V end lost 1 base, the J end lost 6 bases, and 19 bases lay between the germline ends. The CDR3 runs 16 residues. CDR3: CASSEVSGKMGGEQYF. The CDR3 DNA sequence: TGTGCCAGCAGTGAAGTGAGTGGCAAAATGGGCGGCGAGCAGTACTTC.

The chain joins TRBV5-8 to TRBJ2-1; 10 nucleotides align to TRBD1. The ends lost 2 bases at V and 9 bases at J; junction bases unmatched: 8. This CDR3 is built from 15 residues. CDR1 is SGHTS, CDR2 YDEGEE, per germline. Here the CDR3 reads CASSLLGTGVGEQFF. The CDR3 nucleotides read TGTGCCAGCAGCTTATTAGGGACAGGGGTTGGTGAGCAGTTCTTC.

In this sample, this clonotype turned up a few times. This rearrangement joins TRBV2 to TRBJ1-1; 7 bases align to TRBD1. V dropped 6 bases and J dropped 3; count of bases not matched to a gene: 7. This CDR3 region has 14 residues. The germline gives CDR1 SNHLY, CDR2 FYNNEI. The CDR3 coding sequence is TGTGCCAGCAGGGGTAGGGGGCTGCACACTGAAGCTTTCTTT. It encodes CASRGRGLHTEAFF.

This clonotype was counted between two and nine times. The rearrangement uses TRBV29-1 and TRBJ2-1, with D possibly being TRBD1 or TRBD2 (5 bases each). CDR1 SQVTM and CDR2 ANQGSEA come from the germline V gene. V was clipped by 3 bases and J by 0 bases, with 12 bases between them. This CDR3 region has 15 residues. Here the CDR3 reads CSVDGTATSYNEQFF. CDR3 coding DNA: TGCAGCGTTGACGGGACGGCAACCTCCTACAATGAGCAGTTCTTC.

The chain joins TRBV7-9 to TRBJ2-3; perhaps TRBD2 as D (7 bases). The V gene's germline CDR1 is SEHNR and CDR2 FQNEAQ (reference sequence). V lost 0 bases to trimming and J lost 2 bases, with 12 bases between them. The CDR3 is made up of 16 amino acids. CDR3 sequence (DNA): TGTGCCAGCAGCTTAGCGGGGGGGCGGAACACAGATACGCAGTATTTT. It encodes CASSLAGGRNTDTQYF.

Many counts were recorded for this clonotype. The chain couples TRBV2 to TRBJ2-7; D is unclear. V lost 7 bases, J lost 5 bases, and 9 bases lay in between. This CDR3 is 11 amino acids long. CDR1 SNHLY and CDR2 FYNNEI come from the germline V gene. Here the CDR3 reads CASMQDHEQYF. CDR3 DNA: TGTGCCAGCATGCAAGACCACGAGCAGTACTTC.

This clonotype was seen a few times. The rearrangement links TRBV20-1 to TRBJ1-5, with D unresolved. Germline lookup yields CDR1 DFQATT and CDR2 SNEGSKA (reference sequence). Trimming took off 6 bases at V and 4 bases at J, with 13 bases between the two ends. The CDR3 length is 13 residues. The chain's CDR3 is CSAIPRPNQPQHF. CDR3 DNA: TGCAGTGCCATCCCTCGTCCTAATCAGCCCCAGCATTTT.

This clonotype has at least ten counts. This chain joins TRBV2 and TRBJ2-7; D remains ambiguous. Trimming shortened V by 11 bases and J by 0 bases, and 14 bases separated the two germline ends. Germline V lookup: CDR1 SNHLY, CDR2 FYNNEI. CDR3 length: 13 amino acids. The CDR3 sequence: CASSWTSSYEQYF. The CDR3 nucleotides read TGTGCCTCAAGCTGGACGAGCTCCTACGAGCAGTACTTC.

This chain uses TRBV6-2 or TRBV6-3 with TRBJ1-2, with a weak D call TRBD1 (6 bases). The V end lost 6 bases, the J end lost 7 bases, and 15 bases lay between the germline ends. Germline loops: CDR1 MNHEY, CDR2 SVGEGT. CDR3 size: 13 residues. Written as DNA, the CDR3 is TGTGCCAGCAGACCAGACAGGCTGAGTGGCTACACCTTC. As protein: CASRPDRLSGYTF.

This clonotype was seen a few times. Germline is not matched at one junction end, which may reflect a read error. This chain links TRBV2 with TRBJ2-1; D tentatively fits TRBD1 or TRBD2 (5 bases each). Germline CDR1 reads SNHLY; CDR2 reads FYNNEI. The CDR3 runs to 12 residues. CDR3 protein: CASSEGTNEQFF. CDR3 nucleotides: TGTGCCAGCAGCGAAGGGACGAATGAGCAGTTCTTC.

The J gene is TRBJ2-5, the V gene TRBV14; weak D call: TRBD2 (6 bases). Germline assignment: CDR1 SGHDN and CDR2 FVKESK. The germline V and J ends were trimmed by 7 bases and 2 bases, with 17 bases remaining between them. This CDR3 has 15 amino acids. The DNA of the CDR3 is TGTGCCAGCACCCCGGGAAGCGGGCCACAAGAGACCCAGTACTTC. This gives the protein CASTPGSGPQETQYF.

This clonotype was picked up a small number of times. The chain is built from TRBV27 and TRBJ1-2; D not certain. The germline V gene has CDR1 MNHEY and CDR2 SMNVEV (reference sequence). V was clipped by 0 bases and J by 4 bases, with 6 bases between them. The CDR3 runs to 13 residues. DNA of the CDR3: TGTGCCAGCAGTTTATCGCCTGTCTATGGCTACACCTTC. Translation gives CASSLSPVYGYTF.

The chain combines TRBV10-2 with TRBJ2-3; D uncertain. Germline lookup yields CDR1 WSHSY and CDR2 SAAADI. There are 12 residues in the CDR3. Trimming took 6 bases from V and 3 from J, leaving 7 bases between them. CDR3 in amino acids: CASSTYTDTQYF. The DNA of the CDR3 is TGCGCCAGCAGCACGTATACAGATACGCAGTATTTT.

The rearrangement uses TRBV4-3 and TRBJ1-2; D is unclear. Trimming took off 0 bases at V and 5 bases at J, with 16 bases between the two ends. This CDR3 has 16 amino acids. CDR1 is LGHNA, CDR2 YSLEER, per germline. The CDR3, as DNA: TGCGCCAGCAGCCAAGAGACGACACATCCGCTGTATGGCTACACCTTC. Its protein product is CASSQETTHPLYGYTF.

The gene calls are TRBV14 and TRBJ1-5; D gene unclear. Germline V lookup: CDR1 SGHDN, CDR2 FVKESK. The V end lost 3 bases, the J end lost 8 bases, and 2 bases lay between the germline ends. CDR3 length: 10 residues. The CDR3 DNA follows: TGTGCCAGCAGCCATAAGCCCCAGCATTTT. Protein product: CASSHKPQHF.

The rearrangement links TRBV5-1 to TRBJ1-6, with 8 bases lining up with TRBD1. V shed 5 bases and J 10 bases; nucleotides not matched to a gene: 14. Germline V gives CDR1 SGHRS, CDR2 YFSETQ. This CDR3 region has 16 residues. CDR3 sequence reads: CASSLGQGGLWSPLHF. In DNA form, the CDR3 reads TGCGCCAGCAGTCTTGGACAGGGAGGCCTGTGGTCACCCCTCCACTTT.

The chain's CDR3 is CASSRRTDSYNEQFF. CDR3 coding DNA: TGTGCCAGCAGCCGGAGGACAGACTCCTACAATGAGCAGTTCTTC. The V call is TRBV7-3, the J call TRBJ2-1; weak D call: TRBD1 (6 bases). The ends were cut back, 5 bases at V and 0 bases at J, with 11 bases in the middle. The CDR3 spans 15 residues. The germline gives CDR1 SGHTA, CDR2 FQGTGA. Filled out from reference TRBV7-3 and TRBJ2-1, the complete variable domain reads GAGVSQTPSNKVTEKGKYVELRCDPISGHTALYWYRQSLGQGPEFLIYFQGTGAADDSGLPNDRFFAVRPEGSVSTLKIQRTERGDSAVYLCASSRRTDSYNEQFFGPGTRLTVL.

This clonotype was observed a few times. The genes are TRBV12-3 or TRBV12-4 and TRBJ2-5; tentative D call: TRBD1 (5 bases). CDR3 length equals 14 residues. V lost 5 bases to trimming and J lost 4 bases, with 14 bases between them. The chain's CDR3 is CASSLLQGPETQYF. The CDR3 coding sequence is TGTGCCAGCAGTCTCCTCCAGGGCCCAGAGACCCAGTACTTC.

In this sample, this clonotype turned up a few times. The chain employs TRBV19 and TRBJ1-1; TRBD1 is a possible D gene (5 bases). The CDR3 totals 14 residues. The germline V gene has CDR1 LNHDA and CDR2 SQIVND (reference sequence). Trimming removed 2 bases at V and 5 bases at J, with 12 bases between. Here the CDR3 DNA reads TGTGCCAGTAGTATATTCCAGGGAGCGACTGAAGCTTTCTTT. Protein sequence: CASSIFQGATEAFF.

The CDR3 loop reads CASSSQTNTEAFF. Here the CDR3 DNA reads TGTGCCAGTAGTTCGCAAACAAACACTGAAGCTTTCTTT. The chain couples TRBV19 to TRBJ1-1; D remains unclear. The CDR3 runs 13 residues. Trimming left V 5 bases short and J 2 bases short, with 9 bases between. Germline CDR1 is LNHDA and CDR2 is SQIVND (reference sequence).